What follows are 22 T cell receptor beta chains derived from one specimen sequenced in a study of blood T cell dynamics during melanoma immunotherapy. Time point noted: pre-treatment baseline. Produced via immunoSEQ multiplex PCR; TCRdb's table is partial and in-frame only. Seen here are around 12,000 clones, approximately 88% observed once, and the top ten hold roughly 8.9%. The starting material was blood, obtained from a patient treated with checkpoint blockade. These receptors all come from a human donor with melanoma.

The chain links TRBV19 to TRBJ2-2; 7 bases are a match to TRBD1. This CDR3 has 16 residues. J lost 7 bases, V lost 6 bases, and 14 bases had no gene match. Germline CDR1 reads LNHDA; CDR2 reads SQIVND (reference sequence). In DNA form, the CDR3 reads TGTGCCAGTAGGGACCGGGACAGTGGAGGAGGCGGGGAGCTGTTTTTT. It specifies CASRDRDSGGGGELFF. The full variable domain, completed using reference TRBV19 and TRBJ2-2, is DGGITQSPKYLFRKEGQNVTLSCEQNLNHDAMYWYRQDPGQGLRLIYYSQIVNDFQKGDIAEGYSVSREKKESFPLTVTSAQKNPTAFYLCASRDRDSGGGGELFFGEGSRLTVL.

The chain employs TRBV5-4 and TRBJ2-7, with D perhaps matching TRBD2 (8 bases). This CDR3 contains 16 residues. V lost 4 bases and J lost 5, with 22 bases in between. Germline CDR1 reads SGHNT; CDR2 reads YYREEE (reference sequence). The CDR3 nucleotides are TGTGCCAGCAGCCGACGGGTTAGCGGGACAGTCGACGAGCAGTACTTC. Residues: CASSRRVSGTVDEQYF.

The chain uses TRBV2 and TRBJ1-1; no firm D call. The V end was cut by 0 bases, the J end by 1 base, with 0 bases between. The germline V gene has CDR1 SNHLY and CDR2 FYNNEI. The CDR3 totals 12 residues. The CDR3: CASSEANTEAFF. In nucleotides, the CDR3 is TGTGCCAGCAGTGAAGCGAACACTGAAGCTTTCTTT.

The chain has TRBV7-9 and TRBJ2-3, with TRBD2 identical over 10 bases. This CDR3 spans 16 amino acids. Germline values: CDR1 SEHNR, CDR2 FQNEAQ (reference sequence). V lost 4 bases to trimming and J lost 8 bases; unmatched junction nucleotides: 12. The CDR3 DNA is TGTGCCAGCAGCTCCCGGACTAGCGGCATAGCATTTACGCAGTATTTT. It specifies CASSSRTSGIAFTQYF.

The chain links TRBV28 to TRBJ1-1, with TRBD1 as a possible D gene (6 bases). This CDR3 region has 14 residues. Germline-derived CDR1 and CDR2 are MDHEN and SYDVKM. Deletions cut 1 base from V and 5 bases from J, with 11 bases between. CDR3 protein: CASSLSARGTEAFF. CDR3 coding DNA: TGTGCCAGCAGTTTATCGGCCAGGGGAACTGAAGCTTTCTTT.

On this clone: At one end, the junction sequence differs from germline, possibly due to a read error. This chain joins TRBV27 and TRBJ2-2, with D perhaps matching TRBD2 (5 bases). The CDR3 is 15 residues long. CDR1 and CDR2 (germline): MNHEY, SMNVEV (reference sequence). The CDR3 nucleotides are TGTGCCAACAGTTTACGGAGGACGAATACCGGGGAGCTGTTTTTT. Its protein product is CANSLRRTNTGELFF.

The chain recombines TRBV9 with TRBJ2-3; TRBD2 aligns across 12 bases. Germline CDR1 is SGDLS and CDR2 is YYNGEE. This CDR3 contains 17 residues. The ends lost 1 base at V and 2 bases at J; junction bases unmatched: 5. For the CDR3, the DNA is TGTGCCAGCAGCGTATCACTAGCGGGAGGCAACACAGATACGCAGTATTTT. It specifies CASSVSLAGGNTDTQYF.

The genes are TRBV19 and TRBJ2-3; D is unclear. CDR1 and CDR2 (germline): LNHDA, SQIVND (reference sequence). Deletions cut 5 bases from V and 4 bases from J, with 16 bases between. The CDR3 totals 15 residues. The CDR3 loop reads CASSPEPVVPDTQYF. The CDR3 DNA follows: TGTGCCAGTAGTCCCGAGCCGGTGGTCCCAGATACGCAGTATTTT.

This clone was seen a single time. The genes are TRBV11-2 and TRBJ2-7; D ambiguous. This CDR3 is 15 amino acids long. Germline V CDR1 and CDR2: SGHAT, FQNNGV. V gave up 4 bases and J gave up 0 bases, with 13 bases separating them. CDR3 sequence reads: CASSYGPEHSYEQYF. The CDR3 nucleotides read TGTGCCAGCAGCTACGGACCTGAACACTCCTACGAGCAGTACTTC.

This clone was picked up a small number of times. The rearrangement links TRBV5-4 to TRBJ1-4; D is perhaps TRBD1 (6 bases). Germline V CDR1 and CDR2: SGHNT, YYREEE (reference sequence). Trimming left V 1 base short and J 5 bases short, with 12 bases between. The CDR3 length is 15 residues. CDR3 loop: CASSLQQGANEKLFF. In DNA, the CDR3 is TGTGCCAGCAGCTTGCAACAGGGTGCGAATGAAAAACTGTTTTTT.

The V gene is TRBV11-2, the J gene TRBJ1-1, with TRBD1 matching 11 bases. Germline V gene data show CDR1 as SGHAT and CDR2 as FQNNGV. The CDR3 spans 17 residues. Germline trimming cut 1 base from V and 5 bases from J; bases unmatched to any gene: 9. The CDR3 nucleotides read TGTGCCAGCAGCTTAGGAATAGGACAGGGGGCCGGGACTGAAGCTTTCTTT. This sequence encodes CASSLGIGQGAGTEAFF.

The rearrangement uses TRBV15 and TRBJ1-4, with D maybe TRBD1 (5 bases). The CDR3 runs 16 residues. Germline V gene lookup returns CDR1 LNHNV and CDR2 YYDKDF (reference sequence). V was trimmed by 0 bases and J by 3 bases, leaving 11 bases between them. The CDR3 DNA reads TGTGCCACCAGCAGAGAACCGGGACGGCCTAATGAAAAACTGTTTTTT. Protein product: CATSREPGRPNEKLFF.

This sequence joins TRBV9 and TRBJ2-7; 14 bases map to TRBD2. Germline CDR1 is SGDLS and CDR2 is YYNGEE. The CDR3 contains 18 residues. V shed 3 bases, J shed 3 bases, and the junction held 11 bases outside the gene matches. In nucleotides, the CDR3 is TGTGCCAGCAGCGAAGGGACTAGCGGGGGACGATCCTACTACGAGCAGTACTTC. It yields the protein CASSEGTSGGRSYYEQYF.

The CDR3 DNA is TGTGCCACCCGGGGGGGCTCCTACAATGAGCAGTTCTTC. This translates into CATRGGSYNEQFF. V and J are TRBV6-5 and TRBJ2-1, with 8 nucleotides matching TRBD2. V was pared by 10 bases and J by 0 bases, with 2 bases of the junction left unmatched. Per the germline V gene, CDR1 is MNHEY and CDR2 is SVGAGI. The CDR3 runs to 13 residues.

The V gene is TRBV5-8, the J gene TRBJ2-5, with a weak D call TRBD1 (6 bases). The CDR3 totals 15 residues. Germline CDR1 reads SGHTS; CDR2 reads YDEGEE. V lost 5 bases, J lost 5 bases, and 19 bases lay in between. The chain's CDR3 is CASRRTGTSSETQYF. CDR3 nucleotide sequence: TGTGCCAGCAGAAGAACCGGGACAAGCTCGGAGACCCAGTACTTC. The full variable domain, rest sourced from reference TRBV5-8 and TRBJ2-5, is EAGVTQSPTHLIKTRGQQATLRCSPISGHTSVYWYQQALGLGLQFLLWYDEGEERNRGNFPPRFSGRQFPNYSSELNVNALELEDSALYLCASRRTGTSSETQYFGPGTRLLVL.

The chain uses TRBV9 and TRBJ2-1, with D tentatively TRBD2 (6 bases). This CDR3 is 16 amino acids long. V lost 4 bases to trimming and J lost 4 bases, with 18 bases between them. The germline CDR1 and CDR2 sequences are SGDLS and YYNGEE. The CDR3: CASSPVDGGNYNEQFF. DNA for the CDR3: TGTGCCAGCAGCCCCGTGGACGGGGGAAATTACAATGAGCAGTTCTTC. Looking up the rest from reference TRBV9 and TRBJ2-1 gives the full variable domain: DSGVTQTPKHLITATGQRVTLRCSPRSGDLSVYWYQQSLDQGLQFLIQYYNGEERAKGNILERFSAQQFPDLHSELNLSSLELGDSALYFCASSPVDGGNYNEQFFGPGTRLTVL.

The V call is TRBV4-3, the J call TRBJ2-2; a possible D gene is TRBD1 (5 bases). Trimming pared 4 bases from V and 0 bases from J, leaving 12 bases between. CDR3 size: 16 residues. Looked up from germline, CDR1 is LGHNA and CDR2 is YSLEER. In nucleotides, the CDR3 is TGCGCCAGCAGCCGGGGAAGGGGCGCGAACACCGGGGAGCTGTTTTTT. Residues: CASSRGRGANTGELFF.

The V gene is TRBV9, the J gene TRBJ2-5, with a tentative D call TRBD2 (5 bases). In germline, CDR1 is SGDLS, CDR2 YYNGEE. The CDR3 length is 15 residues. V shed 0 bases and J shed 1 base, with 10 bases lying between them. The CDR3: CASSVDPRGQETQYF. The CDR3 bases are TGTGCCAGCAGCGTAGATCCCCGGGGCCAAGAGACCCAGTACTTC.

This clone was counted between two and nine times. The chain has TRBV13 and TRBJ1-5, with TRBD1 matching 7 bases. The CDR3 sequence is 13 residues long. With V trimmed by 5 bases and J by 4 bases, 2 bases remained unmatched. The V gene's germline CDR1 is PRHDT and CDR2 FYEKMQ (reference sequence). CDR3 coding DNA: TGTGCCAGCAGCGCGGACAGGAATCAGCCCCAGCATTTT. It specifies CASSADRNQPQHF.

This chain's CDR3 is CASSQGGGLGNTIYF. CDR3 coding DNA: TGCGCCAGCAGCCAAGGGGGAGGGCTTGGAAACACCATATATTTT. The V and J genes are TRBV4-3 and TRBJ1-3, with D hard to call. The CDR3 loop spans 15 amino acids. Germline CDR1 and CDR2: LGHNA and YSLEER. V lost 1 base and J 3 bases, leaving 10 bases between the germline ends.

The chain is built from TRBV19 and TRBJ2-1; 8 positions match TRBD2. Per the germline V gene, CDR1 is LNHDA and CDR2 is SQIVND (reference sequence). The CDR3 has 14 amino acids. Trimming at V came to 4 bases and at J to 7 bases, leaving 6 bases not matched to a gene. Here the CDR3 reads CASSTSQRENEQFF. CDR3 coding DNA: TGTGCCAGTAGTACCTCACAGCGGGAGAATGAGCAGTTCTTC.

The chain recombines TRBV15 with TRBJ2-1; D is undetermined. From germline, CDR1 is LNHNV and CDR2 YYDKDF (reference sequence). The V gene lost 5 bases and the J gene lost 9 bases, with 17 bases spanning the gap. The CDR3 extends over 14 amino acids. The CDR3 DNA sequence: TGTGCCACCAGCTCCCAAAGTGACCCTACTGAGCAGTTCTTC. Translating gives CATSSQSDPTEQFF.